The TCR beta chain under discussion was sequenced for a study of monozygotic twins with inflammatory bowel disease. Findings and caveats of the study: A reduction in TCRbeta diversity (inverse Simpson) was seen in IBD patients relative to healthy co-twins. The analysis did not separate different T cell subtypes.

Using eight separate reactions per sample, the authors generated cDNA. After re-calling the 5' RACE reads, TCRdb lists one entry per CDR3 protein, DNA absent. Across 330,000 or so distinct CDR3 sequences, the top ten clones capture 2% to 2.5% of the sample. To note about this clonotype: What it binds is not known.

There are 13 residues in the CDR3. Looked up from germline, CDR1 is DFQATT and CDR2 is SNEGSKA (reference sequence). The TCR was taken from a human donor with ulcerative colitis or Crohn's disease, or a healthy co-twin of an affected twin (not recorded which). Sequenced sample: blood. The chain employs TRBV20-1 and TRBJ2-7; as DNA is missing, the TRBD2 call by TCRdb cannot be tested. The CDR3 sequence: CSANRGRNYEQYF.